Following are 16 T cell receptor beta chains from one sample sequenced in a study of tumor and adjacent non-tumor tissue in lung cancer. Three rounds of nested PCR, following a modified ARM-PCR protocol, produced the TCRbeta library. TCRdb re-analysed the multiplex PCR reads in MiXCR, keeping a single row per CDR3 protein. The repertoire holds tens of thousands of distinct CDR3 sequences, with around 70% as singletons. The template was RNA from unsorted bulk tissue. Sequencing input: lung tumor tissue. These receptors all come from a woman between 40 and 55 years old with non-small cell lung cancer.

A word on this clonotype: The junction departs from the called germline gene at one end, perhaps through a read error. The chain links TRBV11-2 to TRBJ1-4; perhaps TRBD1 as D (6 bases). Germline V CDR1 and CDR2: SGHAT, FQNNGV. The CDR3 covers 13 residues. This CDR3 is CANSLGGLGASSF. The CDR3 DNA is TGTGCCAACAGCTTGGGGGGCCTAGGGGCGTCCAGCTTT. The entire variable domain, with the rest obtained from reference TRBV11-2 and TRBJ1-4, is as follows: EAGVAQSPRYKIIEKRQSVAFWCNPISGHATLYWYQQILGQGPKLLIQFQNNGVVDDSQLPKDRFSAERLKGVDSTLKIQPAKLEDSAVYLCANSLGGLGASSFGSGTQLSVL.

As to this clonotype: At one of its ends the junction is not consistent with the germline gene, which may arise from a read error. V is TRBV11-2 and J is TRBJ2-3; D remains ambiguous. CDR3 length: 14 amino acids. The germline gives CDR1 SGHAT, CDR2 FQNNGV. CDR3: CASNPLSTADAQYF. CDR3 nucleotides: TGTGCCAGCAACCCTCTAAGCACGGCAGATGCGCAGTATTTT.

This clonotype was detected only once. At one boundary the junction diverges from the germline segment, which might be a read error. The chain has TRBV29-1 and TRBJ1-2, with D perhaps matching TRBD1 (5 bases). CDR3 size: 12 residues. From germline, CDR1 is SQVTM and CDR2 ANQGSEA. Written as DNA, the CDR3 is TGCAGCGTTGGTATCCGCCAGGGCCCCTACGCCTTC. Protein sequence: CSVGIRQGPYAF.

As for this clonotype: A read error may explain this, as a much larger clone is one base away. The genes are TRBV7-3 and TRBJ2-3; TRBD1 agrees at 7 bases. The CDR3 runs 15 residues. From germline, CDR1 is SGHTA and CDR2 FQGTGA. Here the CDR3 DNA reads TGTCCCAGCAGCTTGACAGGGTATAGCACAGATACGCAGTATTTT. Translated: CPSSLTGYSTDTQYF.

This clonotype has ten or more counts. The J gene is TRBJ2-5, the V gene TRBV7-9, with a possible D match to TRBD1 (6 bases). CDR3 size: 13 residues. Between the trimmed V and J ends, which lost 3 bases and 6 bases, there was a span of 11 bases. Germline values: CDR1 SEHNR, CDR2 FQNEAQ (reference sequence). CDR3 in DNA: TGTGCCAGCAGCTTGAACAGGGAGAAGACCCAGTACTTC. This gives the protein CASSLNREKTQYF.

The chain is built from TRBV2 and TRBJ2-2; D unclear. The length of the CDR3 is 14 residues. CDR1 SNHLY and CDR2 FYNNEI come from the germline V gene. CDR3 in DNA: TGTGCTACCAAGTGGGATGCGAACACCGGGGAGCTGTTTTTT. Its protein is CATKWDANTGELFF.

In the case of this clonotype: This may be a read error, as it is one base from a much larger clone. V and J are TRBV20-1 and TRBJ2-1; no clear D. The ends were cut back, 8 bases at V and 9 bases at J, with 17 bases in the middle. The germline gives CDR1 DFQATT, CDR2 SNEGSKA (reference sequence). CDR3 length: 12 residues. This CDR3 is CSLSTDSAEQFF. The CDR3 DNA follows: TGCAGTTTATCAACTGATTCCGCTGAGCAGTTCTTC.

This clonotype appeared a few times. A much bigger clone sits one base away, suggesting this may be a read error. The chain carries TRBV10-3 and TRBJ2-3, with TRBD2 matching over 7 bases. Looked up from germline, CDR1 is ENHRY and CDR2 is SYGVKD. The junction had 9 bases not matched to a gene; V was cut back by 6 bases and J by 3 bases. This CDR3 has 15 amino acids. The CDR3 spells CAISPTGGSTDTQYF. The CDR3 DNA reads TGTGCCATCAGCCCGACTGGCGGGAGTACAGATACGCAGTATTTT.

Concerning this clonotype: The missing conserved phenylalanine or tryptophan at the end of this CDR3 makes a read error likely. The gene calls are TRBV12-3 or TRBV12-4 and TRBJ2-2, with D perhaps TRBD1 (5 bases). V lost 6 bases and J lost 4, with 9 bases in between. There are 13 residues in the CDR3. This chain's CDR3 is CASSRQCTGELFI. In DNA form, the CDR3 reads TGTGCCAGCAGCAGACAGTGCACCGGGGAGCTGTTTATT.

As to this clonotype: This sequence may be a read error, since a much larger clone differs from it by one base. The chain uses TRBV20-1 and TRBJ2-5; possibly TRBD1 for D (6 bases). CDR1 is DFQATT and CDR2 is SNEGSKA in the germline V gene (reference sequence). Trimming took off 5 bases at V and 5 bases at J, with 18 bases between the two ends. CDR3 length: 14 amino acids. CDR3 nucleotide sequence: TGCAGTGCTTTTTCCCGAACAGGGTCGGAGACCCAGTACTTC. Translation gives CSAFSRTGSETQYF.

A note on this clonotype: At one end the junction does not follow the germline gene, possibly because of a read error. The V call is TRBV28, the J call TRBJ2-7; possible D gene TRBD2, 6 bases. The CDR3 consists of 19 residues. The germline gives CDR1 MDHEN, CDR2 SYDVKM. The CDR3 bases are TGTACCAGCAACTCACTTCAAAAAAGAGCCGGGACTCCGTACTACGAGCAGTACTTC. It encodes CTSNSLQKRAGTPYYEQYF.

A remark on this clonotype: Likely a read error: the CDR3 ends without its conserved phenylalanine or tryptophan. The rearrangement links TRBV29-1 to TRBJ2-1, with TRBD2 matching 8 bases. This CDR3 comprises 14 residues. Germline CDR1 is SQVTM and CDR2 is ANQGSEA. The DNA for the CDR3 is TGCGGCCTTGCTAGACTAGCGAACTCCAATGAGCAGTTCCTC. It encodes CGLARLANSNEQFL.

On this clonotype itself: Sequence at one end of the junction differs from germline and may be a read error. This sequence joins TRBV5-6 and TRBJ2-2, with D perhaps TRBD2 (5 bases). Germline V gene sequence: CDR1 SGHDT, CDR2 YYEEEE. This CDR3 has 16 amino acids. The DNA of the CDR3 is TGTGCCAGCAGCTTGGCCATGACCGAGCCCCCCGGGGAGTTGTTTTTT. This codes for CASSLAMTEPPGELFF.

There are a few counts of this clonotype. The chain is built from TRBV11-2 and TRBJ2-6, with D uncertain. V lost 7 bases, J lost 3 bases, and 13 bases lay in between. CDR3 size: 15 residues. Germline V gives CDR1 SGHAT, CDR2 FQNNGV. The CDR3 reads CASNFTVFGANVLTF. DNA of the CDR3: TGTGCCAGCAATTTCACAGTGTTTGGGGCCAACGTCCTGACTTTC.

A word on this clonotype: A read error is likely, as this CDR3 ends without the conserved phenylalanine or tryptophan. The chain uses TRBV6-2 or TRBV6-3 and TRBJ2-3, with no clear D. V was shortened by 8 bases and J by 8 bases, with 23 bases between the two germline ends. The germline V gene has CDR1 MNHEY and CDR2 SVGEGT. CDR3 length equals 15 residues. CDR3 coding DNA: TGTGCCAGCGCCTCATATGACCCCGCGGCAGGTACGCAGTATATT. Its protein is CASASYDPAAGTQYI.

In regard to this clonotype: The junction does not match germline at one end; this may be a read error. The chain uses TRBV5-1 and TRBJ2-1; D remains ambiguous. This CDR3 is 15 amino acids long. The germline gives CDR1 SGHRS, CDR2 YFSETQ. For the CDR3, the DNA is TGCGCCAGCAGGTCCGGGTTTTACTCCTACAATGAGCAATTCTTC. Translation: CASRSGFYSYNEQFF.